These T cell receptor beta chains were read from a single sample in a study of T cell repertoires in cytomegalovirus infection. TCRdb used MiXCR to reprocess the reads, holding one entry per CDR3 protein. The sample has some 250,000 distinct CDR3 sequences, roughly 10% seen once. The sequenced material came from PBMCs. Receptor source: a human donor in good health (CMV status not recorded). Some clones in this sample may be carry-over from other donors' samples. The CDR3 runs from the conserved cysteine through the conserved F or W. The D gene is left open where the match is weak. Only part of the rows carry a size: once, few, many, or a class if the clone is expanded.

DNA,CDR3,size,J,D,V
TGTGCCAGCAGCCGCGCGCCGGGGATTTACGAGCAGTACTTC,CASSRAPGIYEQYF,many,TRBJ2-7,-,TRBV7-2
TGTGCCAGCAGTTCGCGGGACAGGGGAAGGGAGACCCAGTACTTC,CASSSRDRGRETQYF,many,TRBJ2-5,TRBD1,TRBV28
TGTGCCAGCTCCTCACAGCTTTCCTACGAGCAGTACTTC,CASSSQLSYEQYF,-,TRBJ2-7,-,TRBV3-1
TGTGCCAGCAGCCACCGGGGAGAGGAGACCCAGTACTTC,CASSHRGEETQYF,many,TRBJ2-5,-,TRBV7-6
TGTGCCAGCAGCTGGACGGGAGAGACCCAGTACTTC,CASSWTGETQYF,many,TRBJ2-5,-,TRBV7-2
TGCGCCAGCAGCTTGGCTACAGGGTTGTCCGGGGAGCTGTTTTTT,CASSLATGLSGELFF,few,TRBJ2-2,-,TRBV5-1
TGTGCCAGCAGCTTACAAGTAGCGGGGGAGTACTACGAGCAGTACTTC,CASSLQVAGEYYEQYF,few,TRBJ2-7,TRBD2,TRBV7-8
TGCAGCGTGGACAGATCCGGCTATGGCTACACCTTC,CSVDRSGYGYTF,-,TRBJ1-2,-,TRBV29-1
TGTGCCAGCAGCCAAGATAGGGTCAGAAACAATGAGCAGTTCTTC,CASSQDRVRNNEQFF,many,TRBJ2-1,-,TRBV14
TGCGCCAGCAGCTTGGAGGGACTGGCCCTCTACGAGCAGTACTTC,CASSLEGLALYEQYF,many,TRBJ2-7,-,TRBV5-1
TGTGCCAGCAGGGCCTTGTATAATTCACCCCTCCACTTT,CASRALYNSPLHF,many,TRBJ1-6,-,TRBV7-2
TGTGCCAGCAGCCGGACTAGCGGGGTCTCCTACGAGCAGTACTTC,CASSRTSGVSYEQYF,-,TRBJ2-7,TRBD2,TRBV7-9
TGTGCCAGCAGCCGAGGGGGGGCAGATACGCAGTATTTT,CASSRGGADTQYF,many,TRBJ2-3,-,TRBV12-3/TRBV12-4